This T cell receptor beta chain appears in the sequencing data of a study of OX40 agonist ivuxolimab in advanced cancers. This clone has only one observation. Profiling relied on immunoSEQ multiplex PCR, and the TCRdb table lists in-frame clones only, not all of them. The data show roughly 53,000 clones, with approximately 80% seen just once and approximately 3% held by the top ten. CDR3 length equals 16 residues. Trimming removed 4 bases from V and 1 base from J; junction bases left unmatched: 9. CDR1 is SGHRS and CDR2 is YFSETQ in the germline V gene. The sequence came from an adult with an advanced solid tumor such as melanoma, head and neck, liver or kidney cancer. The chain has TRBV5-1 and TRBJ2-5, with TRBD2 matching over 8 bases. The specimen was CD4+ or CD8+ T cells sorted from blood, collected in a trial of the OX40 agonist ivuxolimab. Here the CDR3 reads CASSPKVTSGQETQYF. The DNA for the CDR3 is TGCGCCAGCAGCCCGAAGGTAACTAGCGGCCAAGAGACCCAGTACTTC.